Listed here is a single T cell receptor beta chain. Trimming took off 1 base at V and 8 bases at J, with 6 bases between the two ends. Germline V gene data show CDR1 as SGHNT and CDR2 as YYREEE (reference sequence). The CDR3 has 12 residues. The record originates from a study of blood T cell repertoires in COVID-19. Across the study: Samples representing acute and convalescent COVID-19 were sourced from the United States, Italy and Spain. PBMCs, B-cell-depleted T cells, or T cells provided the cDNA or gDNA that made up the material.

As originally analysed: Amplifying reference gene primers gave estimates of nucleated cell counts. The assay was immunoSEQ multiplex PCR, and TCRdb's table has in-frame clones only and misses some. V, J and clone size are those of that table, while D and trimming were read from the DNA. Of 400,000 or so clones listed, 80% to 90% are singletons. Those enrolled in Seattle joined during active infection and were followed longitudinally afterward. This chain connects TRBV5-4 to TRBJ1-4; D perhaps matches TRBD1 (6 bases). The clonotype was recovered from a man aged 18 to 29 with COVID-19, enrolled during active disease. The specimen sequenced was peripheral blood. The CDR3 here is CASSLRGEKLFF. The CDR3 DNA reads TGTGCCAGCAGCTTGAGGGGGGAAAAACTGTTTTTT. Filled out from reference TRBV5-4 and TRBJ1-4, the complete variable domain reads ETGVTQSPTHLIKTRGQQVTLRCSSQSGHNTVSWYQQALGQGPQFIFQYYREEENGRGNFPPRFSGLQFPNYSSELNVNALELDDSALYLCASSLRGEKLFFGSGTQLSVL.